This T cell receptor beta chain was sequenced during a study of Graves' ophthalmopathy and Graves' hyperthyroidism. Germline CDR1 reads SGHDN; CDR2 reads FVKESK. This CDR3 is 13 amino acids long. V lost 1 base and J lost 5, with 8 bases in between. The authors amplified TCR beta CDR3 regions, and they did so from RNA transcripts for repertoire sequencing. First-round RT-PCR used HTBI primers; second-round multiplex PCR followed. One entry per CDR3 protein results from TCRdb running MiXCR on the multiplex PCR reads. The repertoire has 150,000 to 200,000 distinct CDR3 sequences, 39% of them found once; the top ten carry 7.5% to 10%.

The sequenced material came from peripheral blood. The clonotype comes from a man aged 25-45 years with Graves' ophthalmopathy. The chain joins TRBV14 to TRBJ2-5, with D perhaps being TRBD1 or TRBD2 (5 bases each). The CDR3 reads CASSQVWGETQYF. The CDR3 DNA is TGTGCCAGCAGCCAAGTGTGGGGGGAGACCCAGTACTTC.